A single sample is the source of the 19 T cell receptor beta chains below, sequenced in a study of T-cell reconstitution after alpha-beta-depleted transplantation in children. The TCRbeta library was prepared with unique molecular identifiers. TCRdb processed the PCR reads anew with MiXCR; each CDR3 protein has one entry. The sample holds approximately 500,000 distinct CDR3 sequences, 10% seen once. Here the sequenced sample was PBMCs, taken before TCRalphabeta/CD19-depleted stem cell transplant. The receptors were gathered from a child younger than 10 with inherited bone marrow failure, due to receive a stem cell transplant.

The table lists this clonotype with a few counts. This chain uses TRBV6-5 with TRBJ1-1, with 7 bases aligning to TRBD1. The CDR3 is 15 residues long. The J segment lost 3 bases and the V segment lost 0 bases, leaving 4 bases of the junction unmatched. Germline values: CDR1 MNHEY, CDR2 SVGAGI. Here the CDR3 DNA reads TGTGCCAGCAGTTACTCGGGGCAGGGGGACACTGAAGCTTTCTTT. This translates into CASSYSGQGDTEAFF.

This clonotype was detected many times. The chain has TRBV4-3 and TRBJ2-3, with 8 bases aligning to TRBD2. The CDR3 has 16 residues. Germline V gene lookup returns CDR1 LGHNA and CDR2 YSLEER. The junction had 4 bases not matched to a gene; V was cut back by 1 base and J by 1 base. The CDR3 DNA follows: TGCGCCAGCAGCCAAGCCCGGGAGGGGCGCACAGATACGCAGTATTTT. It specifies CASSQAREGRTDTQYF.

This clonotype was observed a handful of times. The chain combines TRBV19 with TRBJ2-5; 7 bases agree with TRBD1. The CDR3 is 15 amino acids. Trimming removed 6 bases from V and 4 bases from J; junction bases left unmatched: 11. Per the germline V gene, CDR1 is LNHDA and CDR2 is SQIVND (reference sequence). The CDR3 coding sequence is TGTGCCAGTAGCCCAACCGGGACAGTGGGAGAGACCCAGTACTTC. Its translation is CASSPTGTVGETQYF.

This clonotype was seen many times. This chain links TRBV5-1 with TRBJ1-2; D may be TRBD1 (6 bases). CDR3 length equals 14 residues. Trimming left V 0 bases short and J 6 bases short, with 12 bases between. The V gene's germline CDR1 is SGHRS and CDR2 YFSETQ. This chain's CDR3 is CASSLALTGHGYTF. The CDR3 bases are TGCGCCAGCAGCTTGGCCTTGACAGGACATGGCTACACCTTC. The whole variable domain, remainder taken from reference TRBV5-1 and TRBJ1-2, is KAGVTQTPRYLIKTRGQQVTLSCSPISGHRSVSWYQQTPGQGLQFLFEYFSETQRNKGNFPGRFSGRQFSNSRSEMNVSTLELGDSALYLCASSLALTGHGYTFGSGTRLTVV.

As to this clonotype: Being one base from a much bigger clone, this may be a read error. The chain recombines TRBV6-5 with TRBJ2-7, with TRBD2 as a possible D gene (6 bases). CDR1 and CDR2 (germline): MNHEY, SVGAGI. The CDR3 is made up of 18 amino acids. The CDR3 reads CASSYSSREQNIGYERYF. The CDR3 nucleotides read TGTGCCAGCAGTTACTCGTCCCGGGAGCAGAATATTGGTTACGAGCGGTACTTC.

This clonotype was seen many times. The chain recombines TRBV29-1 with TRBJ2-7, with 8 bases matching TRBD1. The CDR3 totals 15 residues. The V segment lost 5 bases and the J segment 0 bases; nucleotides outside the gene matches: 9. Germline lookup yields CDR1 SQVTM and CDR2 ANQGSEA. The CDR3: CSVPQGDSSSYEQYF. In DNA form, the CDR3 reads TGCAGCGTTCCACAGGGGGACAGCAGCTCCTACGAGCAGTACTTC.

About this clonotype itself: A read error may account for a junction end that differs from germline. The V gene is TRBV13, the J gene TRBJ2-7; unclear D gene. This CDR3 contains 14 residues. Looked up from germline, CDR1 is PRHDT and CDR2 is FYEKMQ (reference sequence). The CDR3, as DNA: TGTGCCAGGAGCTTCGGGCGCCCCTCCTACGAGCAGTACTTC. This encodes CARSFGRPSYEQYF.

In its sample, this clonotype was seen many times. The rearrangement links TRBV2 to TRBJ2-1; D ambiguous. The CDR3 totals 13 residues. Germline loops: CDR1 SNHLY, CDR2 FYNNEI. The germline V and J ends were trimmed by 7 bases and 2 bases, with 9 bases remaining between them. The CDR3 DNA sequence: TGTGCCAGCAAAGAACCTCCCTACAATGAGCAGTTCTTC. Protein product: CASKEPPYNEQFF.

CDR3 region: CSAPRGANTEAFF. CDR3 bases: TGCAGTGCCCCGCGCGGGGCGAACACTGAAGCTTTCTTT. V is TRBV20-1 and J is TRBJ1-1; the D gene is possibly TRBD1 (5 bases). The CDR3 covers 13 residues. Germline V gives CDR1 DFQATT, CDR2 SNEGSKA (reference sequence). V lost 6 bases and J 1 base, leaving 12 bases between the germline ends.

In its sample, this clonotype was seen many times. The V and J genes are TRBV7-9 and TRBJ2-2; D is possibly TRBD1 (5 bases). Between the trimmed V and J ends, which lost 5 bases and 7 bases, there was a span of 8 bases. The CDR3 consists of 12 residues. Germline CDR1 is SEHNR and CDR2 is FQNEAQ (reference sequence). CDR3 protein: CASSQGYGELFF. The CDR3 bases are TGTGCCAGCAGCCAGGGTTACGGGGAGCTGTTTTTT. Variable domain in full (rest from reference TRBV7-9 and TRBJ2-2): DTGVSQNPRHKITKRGQNVTFRCDPISEHNRLYWYRQTLGQGPEFLTYFQNEAQLEKSRLLSDRFSAERPKGSFSTLEIQRTEQGDSAMYLCASSQGYGELFFGEGSRLTVL.

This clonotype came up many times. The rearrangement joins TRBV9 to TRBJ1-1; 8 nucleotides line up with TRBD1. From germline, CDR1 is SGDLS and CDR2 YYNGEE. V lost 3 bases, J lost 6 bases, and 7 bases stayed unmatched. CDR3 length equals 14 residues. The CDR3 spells CASSAETGAPEAFF. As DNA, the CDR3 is TGTGCCAGCAGCGCCGAGACAGGGGCCCCTGAAGCTTTCTTT.

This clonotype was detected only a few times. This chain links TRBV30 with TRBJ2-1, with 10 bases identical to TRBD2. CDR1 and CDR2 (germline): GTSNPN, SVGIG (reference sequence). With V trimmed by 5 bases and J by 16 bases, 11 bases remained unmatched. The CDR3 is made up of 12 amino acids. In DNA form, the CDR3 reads TGTGCCTGGGGACCTTTAGCGGGAGGTCGTTTCTTC. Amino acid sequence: CAWGPLAGGRFF.

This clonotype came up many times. The CDR3 nucleotides read TGTGCCAGCAGCGGCTTACAGGGGGGAGAAAAACTGTTTTTT. As protein: CASSGLQGGEKLFF. The V and J genes are TRBV27 and TRBJ1-4; 8 bases are a match to TRBD1. The CDR3 runs to 14 residues. J was trimmed by 8 bases and V by 6 bases; bases with no gene match: 8. The germline V gene has CDR1 MNHEY and CDR2 SMNVEV (reference sequence).

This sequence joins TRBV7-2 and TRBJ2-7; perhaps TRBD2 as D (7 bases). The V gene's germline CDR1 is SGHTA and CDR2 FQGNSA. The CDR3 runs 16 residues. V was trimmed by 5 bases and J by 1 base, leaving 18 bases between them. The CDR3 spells CASSPPAGAFSYEQYF. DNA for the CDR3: TGTGCCAGCAGCCCCCCGGCGGGGGCATTTTCCTACGAGCAGTACTTC.

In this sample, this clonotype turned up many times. CDR3 bases: TGTGCCAGCCGCACTACAGGGGAGTTTAACTACGAGCAGTACTTC. Translated: CASRTTGEFNYEQYF. The chain carries TRBV28 and TRBJ2-7; 7 bases agree with TRBD1. V was clipped by 8 bases and J by 3 bases; unmatched bases: 13. Germline values: CDR1 MDHEN, CDR2 SYDVKM. This CDR3 has 15 amino acids. The full variable domain, completed using reference TRBV28 and TRBJ2-7, is DVKVTQSSRYLVKRTGEKVFLECVQDMDHENMFWYRQDPGLGLRLIYFSYDVKMKEKGDIPEGYSVSREKKERFSLILESASTNQTSMYLCASRTTGEFNYEQYFGPGTRLTVT.

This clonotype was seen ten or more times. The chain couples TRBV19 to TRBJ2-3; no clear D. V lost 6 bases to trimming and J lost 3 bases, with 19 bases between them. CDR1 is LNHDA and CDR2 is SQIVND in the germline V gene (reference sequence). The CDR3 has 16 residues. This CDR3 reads CASRLRALRETDTQYF. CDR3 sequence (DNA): TGTGCCAGTAGGCTAAGGGCACTTCGAGAGACAGATACGCAGTATTTT.

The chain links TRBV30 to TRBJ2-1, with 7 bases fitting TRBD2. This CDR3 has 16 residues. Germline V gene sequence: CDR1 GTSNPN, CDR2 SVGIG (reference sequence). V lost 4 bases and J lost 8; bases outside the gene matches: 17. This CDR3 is CAWTPGTKVHIHEQFF. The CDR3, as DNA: TGTGCCTGGACCCCCGGGACTAAAGTCCACATACATGAGCAGTTCTTC.

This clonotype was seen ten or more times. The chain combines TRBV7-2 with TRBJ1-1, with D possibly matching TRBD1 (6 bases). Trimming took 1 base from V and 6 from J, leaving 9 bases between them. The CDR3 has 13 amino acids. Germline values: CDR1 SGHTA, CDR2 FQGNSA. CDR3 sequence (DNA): TGTGCCAGCAGCTTAGTTGGGGGCGCTGAAGCTTTCTTT. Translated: CASSLVGGAEAFF. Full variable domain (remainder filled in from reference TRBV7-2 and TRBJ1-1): GAGVSQSPSNKVTEKGKDVELRCDPISGHTALYWYRQSLGQGLEFLIYFQGNSAPDKSGLPSDRFSAERTGGSVSTLTIQRTQQEDSAVYLCASSLVGGAEAFFGQGTRLTVV.

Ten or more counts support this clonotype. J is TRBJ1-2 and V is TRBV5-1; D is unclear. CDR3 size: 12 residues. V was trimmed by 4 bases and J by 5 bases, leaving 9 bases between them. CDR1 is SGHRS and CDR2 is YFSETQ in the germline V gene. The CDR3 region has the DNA TGCGCCAGCAGCCCCCCCGATTATGGCTACACCTTC. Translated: CASSPPDYGYTF.